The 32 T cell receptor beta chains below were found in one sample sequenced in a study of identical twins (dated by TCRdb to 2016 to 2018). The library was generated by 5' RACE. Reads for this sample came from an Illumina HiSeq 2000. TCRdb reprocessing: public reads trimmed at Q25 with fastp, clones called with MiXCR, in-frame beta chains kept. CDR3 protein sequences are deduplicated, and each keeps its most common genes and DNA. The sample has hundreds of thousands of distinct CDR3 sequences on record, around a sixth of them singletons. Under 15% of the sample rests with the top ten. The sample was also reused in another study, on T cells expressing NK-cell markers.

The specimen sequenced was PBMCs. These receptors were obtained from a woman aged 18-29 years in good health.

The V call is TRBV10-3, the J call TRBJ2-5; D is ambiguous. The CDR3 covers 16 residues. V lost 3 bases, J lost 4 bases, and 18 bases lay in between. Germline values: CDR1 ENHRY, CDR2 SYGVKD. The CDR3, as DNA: TGTGCCATCAGTGATGTCCTAGGAGACGTTGGAGAGACCCAGTACTTC. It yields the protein CAISDVLGDVGETQYF.

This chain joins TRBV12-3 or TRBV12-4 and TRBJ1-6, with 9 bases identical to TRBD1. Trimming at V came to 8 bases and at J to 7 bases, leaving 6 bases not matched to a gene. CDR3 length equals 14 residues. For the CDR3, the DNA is TGTGCCAGCGGGACAGGGTTTTCGAATTCACCCCTCCACTTT. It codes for CASGTGFSNSPLHF.

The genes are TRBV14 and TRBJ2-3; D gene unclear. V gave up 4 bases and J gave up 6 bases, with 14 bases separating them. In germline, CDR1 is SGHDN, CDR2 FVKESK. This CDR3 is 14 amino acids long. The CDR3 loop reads CASSPAAARDTQYF. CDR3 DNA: TGTGCCAGCAGCCCCGCGGCGGCACGGGATACGCAGTATTTT.

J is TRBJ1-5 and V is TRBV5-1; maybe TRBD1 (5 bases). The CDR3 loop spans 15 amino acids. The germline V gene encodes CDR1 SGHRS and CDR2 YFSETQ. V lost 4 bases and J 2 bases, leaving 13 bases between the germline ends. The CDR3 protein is CASSARGEGNQPQHF. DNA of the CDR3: TGCGCCAGCAGCGCAAGGGGAGAGGGCAATCAGCCCCAGCATTTT.

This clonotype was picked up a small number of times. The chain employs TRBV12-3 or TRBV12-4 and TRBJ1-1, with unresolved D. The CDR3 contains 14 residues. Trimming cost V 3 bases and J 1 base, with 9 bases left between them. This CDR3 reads CASSFRNWNTEAFF. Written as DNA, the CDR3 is TGTGCCAGCAGTTTCAGGAACTGGAACACTGAAGCTTTCTTT.

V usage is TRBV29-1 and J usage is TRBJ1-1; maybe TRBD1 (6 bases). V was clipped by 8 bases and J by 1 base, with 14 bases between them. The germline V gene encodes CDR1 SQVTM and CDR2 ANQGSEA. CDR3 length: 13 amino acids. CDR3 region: CSSLRGTNTEAFF. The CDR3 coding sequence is TGCAGCTCCCTTAGGGGGACGAACACTGAAGCTTTCTTT.

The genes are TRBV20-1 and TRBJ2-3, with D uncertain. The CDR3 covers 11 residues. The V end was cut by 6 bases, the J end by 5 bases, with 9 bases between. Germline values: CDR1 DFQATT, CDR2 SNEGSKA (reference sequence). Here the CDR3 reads CSARFEDTQYF. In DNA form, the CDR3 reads TGCAGTGCCCGCTTTGAAGATACGCAGTATTTT.

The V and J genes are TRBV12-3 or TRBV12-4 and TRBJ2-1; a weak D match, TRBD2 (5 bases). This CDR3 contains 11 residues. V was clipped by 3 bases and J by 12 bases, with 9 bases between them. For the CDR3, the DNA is TGTGCCAGCAGTTTCCGGGATCCGCAGTTCTTC. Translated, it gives CASSFRDPQFF.

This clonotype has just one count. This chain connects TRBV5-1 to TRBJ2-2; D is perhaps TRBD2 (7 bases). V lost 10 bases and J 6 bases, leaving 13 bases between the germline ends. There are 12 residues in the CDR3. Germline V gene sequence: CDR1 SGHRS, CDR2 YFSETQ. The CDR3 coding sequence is TGCGCCTCCGGGGGGCTCGCCGGGGAGCTGTTTTTT. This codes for CASGGLAGELFF. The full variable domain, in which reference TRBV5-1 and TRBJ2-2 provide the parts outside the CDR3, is KAGVTQTPRYLIKTRGQQVTLSCSPISGHRSVSWYQQTPGQGLQFLFEYFSETQRNKGNFPGRFSGRQFSNSRSEMNVSTLELGDSALYLCASGGLAGELFFGEGSRLTVL.

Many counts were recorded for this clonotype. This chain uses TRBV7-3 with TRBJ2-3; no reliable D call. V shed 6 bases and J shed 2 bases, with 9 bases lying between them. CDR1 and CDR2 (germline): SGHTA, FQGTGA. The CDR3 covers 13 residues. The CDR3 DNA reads TGTGCCAGCAGTCACGGTTCCACAGATACGCAGTATTTT. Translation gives CASSHGSTDTQYF.

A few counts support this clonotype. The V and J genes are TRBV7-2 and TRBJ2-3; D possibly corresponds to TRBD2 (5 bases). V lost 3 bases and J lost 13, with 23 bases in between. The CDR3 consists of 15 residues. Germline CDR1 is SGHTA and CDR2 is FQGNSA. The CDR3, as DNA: TGTGCCAGCAGCTTGATGCGACGGAGGACCGGTTTAGAGTATTTT. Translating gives CASSLMRRRTGLEYF.

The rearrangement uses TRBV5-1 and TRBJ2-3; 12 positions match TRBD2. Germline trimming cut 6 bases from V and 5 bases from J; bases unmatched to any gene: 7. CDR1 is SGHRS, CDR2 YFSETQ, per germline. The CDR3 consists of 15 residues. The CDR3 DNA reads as TGCGCCAGCACCCTAGCGGGGGGGCCCTTAGATACGCAGTATTTT. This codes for CASTLAGGPLDTQYF.

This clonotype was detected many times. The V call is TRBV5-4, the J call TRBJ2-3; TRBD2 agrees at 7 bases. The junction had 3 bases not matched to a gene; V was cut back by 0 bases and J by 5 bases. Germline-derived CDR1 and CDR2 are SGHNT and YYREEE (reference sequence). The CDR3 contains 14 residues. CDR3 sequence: CASSLEGGGDTQYF. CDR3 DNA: TGTGCCAGCAGCTTGGAAGGCGGGGGAGATACGCAGTATTTT. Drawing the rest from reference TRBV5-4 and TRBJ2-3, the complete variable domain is ETGVTQSPTHLIKTRGQQVTLRCSSQSGHNTVSWYQQALGQGPQFIFQYYREEENGRGNFPPRFSGLQFPNYSSELNVNALELDDSALYLCASSLEGGGDTQYFGPGTRLTVL.

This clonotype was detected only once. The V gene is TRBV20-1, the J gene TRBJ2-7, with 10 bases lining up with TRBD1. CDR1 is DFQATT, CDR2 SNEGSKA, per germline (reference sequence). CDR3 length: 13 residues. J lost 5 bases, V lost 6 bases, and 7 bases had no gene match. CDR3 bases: TGCAGTGCACCGGGACAGGGGCTGGACGAGCAGTACTTC. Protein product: CSAPGQGLDEQYF.

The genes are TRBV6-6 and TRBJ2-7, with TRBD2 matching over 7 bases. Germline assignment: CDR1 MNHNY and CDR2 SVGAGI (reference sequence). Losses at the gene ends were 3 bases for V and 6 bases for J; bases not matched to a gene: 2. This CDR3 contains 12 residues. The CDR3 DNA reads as TGTGCCAGCAGTTATGGGGGGGGCGAGCAGTACTTC. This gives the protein CASSYGGGEQYF.

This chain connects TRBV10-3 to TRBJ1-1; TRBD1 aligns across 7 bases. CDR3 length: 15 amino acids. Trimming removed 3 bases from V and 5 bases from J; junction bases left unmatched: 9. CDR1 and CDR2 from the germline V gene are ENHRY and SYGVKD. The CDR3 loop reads CAISDLGAGGTEAFF. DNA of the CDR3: TGTGCCATCAGTGACTTGGGGGCAGGGGGAACTGAAGCTTTCTTT.

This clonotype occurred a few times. The CDR3 is CASSLGAGSNQPQHF. For the CDR3, the DNA is TGTGCCAGCAGTTTGGGGGCGGGTAGCAATCAGCCCCAGCATTTT. V and J are TRBV27 and TRBJ1-5, with D possibly TRBD1 on 6 matching bases. The V gene's germline CDR1 is MNHEY and CDR2 SMNVEV (reference sequence). The CDR3 extends over 15 amino acids. V gave up 3 bases and J gave up 0 bases, with 9 bases separating them.

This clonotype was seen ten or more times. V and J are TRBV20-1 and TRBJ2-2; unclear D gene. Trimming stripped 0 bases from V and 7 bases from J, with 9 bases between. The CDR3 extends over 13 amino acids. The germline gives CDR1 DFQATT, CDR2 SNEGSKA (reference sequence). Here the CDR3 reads CSARDRVFGELFF. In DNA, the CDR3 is TGCAGTGCTAGAGACCGGGTTTTCGGGGAGCTGTTTTTT.

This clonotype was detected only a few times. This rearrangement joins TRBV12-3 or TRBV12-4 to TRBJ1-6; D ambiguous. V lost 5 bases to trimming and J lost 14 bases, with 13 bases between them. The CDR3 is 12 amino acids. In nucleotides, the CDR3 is TGTGCCAGCAGTCACGACTGGGAAACCCTCCACTTT. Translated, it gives CASSHDWETLHF.

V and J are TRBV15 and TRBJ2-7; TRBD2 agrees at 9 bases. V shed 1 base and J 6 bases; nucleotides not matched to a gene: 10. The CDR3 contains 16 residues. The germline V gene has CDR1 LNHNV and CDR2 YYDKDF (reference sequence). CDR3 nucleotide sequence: TGTGCCACCAGCAGAGGAGAGGTAGCGGGAGCGGGCGAGCAGTACTTC. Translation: CATSRGEVAGAGEQYF.

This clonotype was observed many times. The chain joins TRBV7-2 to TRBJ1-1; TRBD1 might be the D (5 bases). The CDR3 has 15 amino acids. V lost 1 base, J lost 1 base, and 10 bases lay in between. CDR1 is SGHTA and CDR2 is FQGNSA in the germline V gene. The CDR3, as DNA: TGTGCCAGCAGCTTAGTTGGGGGTGGGAACACTGAAGCTTTCTTT. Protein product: CASSLVGGGNTEAFF.

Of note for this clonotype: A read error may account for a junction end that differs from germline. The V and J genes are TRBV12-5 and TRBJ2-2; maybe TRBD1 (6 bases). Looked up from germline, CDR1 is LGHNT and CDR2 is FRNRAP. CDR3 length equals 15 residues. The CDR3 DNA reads TGTGCTTGTGGGGGTGAGACAGGATTCGCCGGGGAGCTGTTTTTT. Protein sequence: CACGGETGFAGELFF.

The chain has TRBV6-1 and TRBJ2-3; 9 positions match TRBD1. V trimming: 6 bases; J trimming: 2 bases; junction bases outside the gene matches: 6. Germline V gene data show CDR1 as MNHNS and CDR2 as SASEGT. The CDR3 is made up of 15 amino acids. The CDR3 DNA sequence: TGTGCCAGCAGCCTCGGACAGGGGATCACAGATACGCAGTATTTT. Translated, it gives CASSLGQGITDTQYF.

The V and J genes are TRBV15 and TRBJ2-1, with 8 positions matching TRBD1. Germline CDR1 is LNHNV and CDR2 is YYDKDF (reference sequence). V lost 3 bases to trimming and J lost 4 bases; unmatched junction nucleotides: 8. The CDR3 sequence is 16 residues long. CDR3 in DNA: TGTGCCACCAGCAGGCCCCGGGACAGGTTATACAATGAGCAGTTCTTC. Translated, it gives CATSRPRDRLYNEQFF.

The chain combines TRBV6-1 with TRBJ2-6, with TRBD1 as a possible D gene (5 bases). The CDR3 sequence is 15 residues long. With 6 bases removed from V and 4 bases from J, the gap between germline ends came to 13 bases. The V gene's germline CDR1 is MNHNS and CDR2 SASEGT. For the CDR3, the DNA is TGTGCCAGCAGACACAGGTTCGACGGGGCCAACGTCCTGACTTTC. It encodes CASRHRFDGANVLTF.

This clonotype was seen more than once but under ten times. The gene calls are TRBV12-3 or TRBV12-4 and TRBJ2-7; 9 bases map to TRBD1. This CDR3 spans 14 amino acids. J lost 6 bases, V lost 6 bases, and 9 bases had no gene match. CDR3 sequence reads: CASRPPGQGSEQYF. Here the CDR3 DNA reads TGTGCCAGCAGACCCCCGGGACAGGGCTCCGAGCAGTACTTC.

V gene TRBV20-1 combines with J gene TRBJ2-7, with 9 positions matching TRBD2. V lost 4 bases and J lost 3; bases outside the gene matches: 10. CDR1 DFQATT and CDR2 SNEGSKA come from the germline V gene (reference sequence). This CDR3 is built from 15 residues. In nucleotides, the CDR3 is TGCAGTGCTAAAAATTTAAGCGGGAGGAACTACGAGCAGTACTTC. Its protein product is CSAKNLSGRNYEQYF.

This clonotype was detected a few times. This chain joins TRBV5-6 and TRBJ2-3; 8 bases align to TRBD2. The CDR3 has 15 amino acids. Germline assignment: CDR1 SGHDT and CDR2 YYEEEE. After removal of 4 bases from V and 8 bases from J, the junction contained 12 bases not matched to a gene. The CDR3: CASSPGLGGVVTQYF. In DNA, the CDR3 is TGTGCCAGCAGCCCGGGACTAGGGGGGGTCGTTACGCAGTATTTT.

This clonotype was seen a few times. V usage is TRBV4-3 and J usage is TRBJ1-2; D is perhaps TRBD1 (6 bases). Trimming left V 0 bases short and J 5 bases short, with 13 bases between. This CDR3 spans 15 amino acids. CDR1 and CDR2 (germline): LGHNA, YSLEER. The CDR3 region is CASSQDYTGRYGYTF. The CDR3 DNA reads TGCGCCAGCAGCCAAGATTATACAGGGCGGTATGGCTACACCTTC.

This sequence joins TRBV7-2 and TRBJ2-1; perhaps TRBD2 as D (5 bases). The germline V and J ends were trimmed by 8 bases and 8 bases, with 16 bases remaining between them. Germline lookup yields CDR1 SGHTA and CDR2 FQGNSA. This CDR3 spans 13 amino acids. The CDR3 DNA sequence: TGTGCCAGCGGCGTCAACCGGAGGCATGAGCAGTTCTTC. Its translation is CASGVNRRHEQFF.

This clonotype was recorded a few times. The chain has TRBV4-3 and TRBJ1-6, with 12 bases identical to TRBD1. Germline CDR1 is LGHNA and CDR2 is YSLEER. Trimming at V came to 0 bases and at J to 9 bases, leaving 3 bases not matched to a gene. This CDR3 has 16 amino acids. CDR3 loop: CASSQERGQGASPLHF. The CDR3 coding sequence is TGCGCCAGCAGCCAAGAGAGGGGACAGGGGGCTTCACCCCTCCACTTT.

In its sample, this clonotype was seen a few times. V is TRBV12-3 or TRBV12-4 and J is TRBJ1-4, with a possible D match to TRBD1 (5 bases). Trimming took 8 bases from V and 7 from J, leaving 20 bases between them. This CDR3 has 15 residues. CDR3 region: CASGEDTVVGEKLFF. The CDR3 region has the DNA TGTGCCAGCGGAGAGGACACAGTGGTTGGTGAAAAACTGTTTTTT.